What follows describes a single TCR beta chain. The data originate from a study of technical replicates of blood from several donors. Some clones are missing from TCRdb's copy, which holds only in-frame ones; the method was immunoSEQ multiplex PCR. The sample shows some 87,000 clones, around 97% of them seen only once. Germline assignment: CDR1 MRHNA and CDR2 SNTAGT. With V trimmed by 4 bases and J by 6 bases, 12 bases remained unmatched. This CDR3 region has 16 residues. Sequenced sample: T cells isolated from PBMCs. The gene calls are TRBV6-4 and TRBJ2-1, with 7 positions matching TRBD2. The clonotype comes from a human donor in good health. CDR3 protein: CASSAASGGGFNEQFF. The CDR3 bases are TGTGCCAGCAGTGCCGCCTCTGGCGGGGGTTTCAATGAGCAGTTCTTC.